This T cell receptor (beta chain) was captured in a study of blood T cell repertoires in COVID-19. Study at large: From the United States, Italy and Spain came samples of acute and convalescent COVID-19. The analysed material was cDNA or gDNA that came from T cells, B-cell-depleted T cells, or PBMCs.

The CDR3 runs 14 residues. V lost 3 bases, J lost 7 bases, and 7 bases stayed unmatched. Germline loops: CDR1 SGHDT, CDR2 YYEEEE. This clone was seen a few times. Original processing notes: Amplification of reference gene primers was used by the study to estimate nucleated cell counts. The table came from immunoSEQ multiplex PCR; TCRdb's copy has only in-frame clones and leaves some out. V, J and clone size are taken as reported in that table, and D and trimming were inferred from the DNA itself. Among about 160,000 clones listed, about 87% were seen once. The Seattle patients, enrolled during active infection, were followed longitudinally.

Sequencing was carried out using peripheral blood. V is TRBV5-6 and J is TRBJ2-5; TRBD2 matches 9 bases. The TCR comes from a woman in her sixties or seventies with COVID-19, enrolled during active disease. The chain's CDR3 is CASSSAGGLGTQYF. In nucleotides, the CDR3 is TGTGCCAGCAGCTCAGCGGGGGGACTTGGGACCCAGTACTTC.